This TCR beta chain derives from a study of T-cell reconstitution after alpha-beta-depleted transplantation in children. Notes on the study in general: Expanded clones from the graft, numbering several hundred, reportedly supplied alpha-beta T cells about two months after transplant. Surviving recipient T cells and thymic progenitors accounted for the high day-60 TCRbeta diversity observed in some patients. Newly made T cells mostly supplied T-cell counts and diversity one year after transplant.

During its preparation, the TCRbeta library received unique molecular identifiers. TCRdb reanalysed the PCR reads using MiXCR and keeps one entry per CDR3 protein. The profile shows about 600,000 distinct CDR3 sequences, roughly 13% of them singletons. This CDR3 spans 16 amino acids. Germline-derived CDR1 and CDR2 are MNHEY and SMNVEV (reference sequence). Trimming cost V 6 bases and J 0 bases, with 15 bases left between them. This clonotype was recorded a few times. The antigen is undetermined. The chain carries TRBV27 and TRBJ2-1, with D perhaps TRBD2 (5 bases). The sequence derives from a male patient younger than 18 who had a stem cell transplant for acute myeloid leukemia, so the T cells may come from the graft donor. The input for sequencing was PBMCs, mostly from graft donor cells, taken 360 days after TCRalphabeta/CD19-depleted stem cell transplant. In DNA, the CDR3 is TGTGCCAGCAGACTGGTACTAGGTGTCTCCTACAATGAGCAGTTCTTC. It is translated as CASRLVLGVSYNEQFF.